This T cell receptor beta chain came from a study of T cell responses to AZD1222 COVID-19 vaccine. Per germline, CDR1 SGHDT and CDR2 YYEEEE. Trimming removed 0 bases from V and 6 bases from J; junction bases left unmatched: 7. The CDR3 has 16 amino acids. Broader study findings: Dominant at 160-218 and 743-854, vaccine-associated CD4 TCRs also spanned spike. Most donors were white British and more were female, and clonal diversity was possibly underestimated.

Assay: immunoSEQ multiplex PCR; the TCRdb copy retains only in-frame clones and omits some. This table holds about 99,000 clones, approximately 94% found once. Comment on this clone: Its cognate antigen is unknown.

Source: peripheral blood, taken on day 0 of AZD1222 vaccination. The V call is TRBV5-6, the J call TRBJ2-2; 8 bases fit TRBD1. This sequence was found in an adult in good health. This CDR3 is CASSLAGGAVSGELFF. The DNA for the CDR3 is TGTGCCAGCAGCTTGGCAGGGGGCGCCGTTTCCGGGGAGCTGTTTTTT.